This T cell receptor (beta chain) was sequenced for a study of regulatory T cells in long-lasting Graves disease. There are many counts of this clonotype. V shed 8 bases and J shed 6 bases, with 15 bases lying between them. The germline gives CDR1 GTSNPN, CDR2 SVGIG (reference sequence). CDR3 length: 12 residues. Investigators prepared the TCR beta libraries by applying iRepertoire HTBI primers and Arm-PCR of CDR3 regions. TCRdb itself ran the multiplex PCR reads through MiXCR, one entry per CDR3 protein. Here the sample spans about 300,000 distinct CDR3 sequences, 18% being singletons. This sample's time point: newly diagnosed GD, antithyroid drugs for less than 3 months. TCR sequences were obtained from RNA taken from PBMCs.

The J gene is TRBJ2-3, the V gene TRBV30; D gene ambiguous. This sequence was found in a female donor with Graves disease. The specimen was peripheral blood mononuclear cells (PBMCs), collected at new diagnosis, from a patient treated with antithyroid drugs. The chain's CDR3 is CAIGPVIDTQYF. The CDR3 DNA sequence: TGTGCCATCGGCCCCGTTATCGATACGCAGTATTTT.